This T cell receptor (beta chain) was sequenced in a study of blood T cell repertoires in COVID-19. Study-level background: Nucleic acid was either cDNA or gDNA, and it came from T cells, B-cell-depleted T cells, or PBMCs.

This clone was seen a handful of times. Produced via immunoSEQ multiplex PCR; TCRdb's table is partial and in-frame only. The profile shows roughly 150,000 clones, over 75% of them singletons. Researchers sorted participants into cohorts using their self-reported clinical history. Two negative PCRs, clearance, or symptom resolution had been documented for recovered Cohort 3 donors. V was cut by 7 bases and J by 0 bases, with 11 bases left in between. CDR1 and CDR2 (germline): SGHRS, YFSETQ. This CDR3 region has 14 residues. Material for sequencing was PBMCs or T cells enriched from blood (not recorded which). This chain joins TRBV5-1 and TRBJ2-4; no reliable D call. The sequence derives from a man aged 35 to 55 who had recovered from COVID-19. CDR3 sequence (DNA): TGCGCCAGCTCTACCCAGGAAGCCAAAAACATTCAGTACTTC. It yields the protein CASSTQEAKNIQYF.